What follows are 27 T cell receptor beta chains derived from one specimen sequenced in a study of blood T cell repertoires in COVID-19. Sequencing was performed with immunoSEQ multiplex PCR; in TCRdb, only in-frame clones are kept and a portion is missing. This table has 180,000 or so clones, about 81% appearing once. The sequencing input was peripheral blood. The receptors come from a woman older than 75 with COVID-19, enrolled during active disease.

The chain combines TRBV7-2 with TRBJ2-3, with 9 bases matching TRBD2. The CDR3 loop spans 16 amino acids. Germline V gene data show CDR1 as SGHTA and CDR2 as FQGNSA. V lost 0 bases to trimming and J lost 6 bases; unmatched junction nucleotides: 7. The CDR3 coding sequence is TGTGCCAGCAGCTTAGCAGCGCGGGGGGGTGTGGATACGCAGTATTTT. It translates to CASSLAARGGVDTQYF.

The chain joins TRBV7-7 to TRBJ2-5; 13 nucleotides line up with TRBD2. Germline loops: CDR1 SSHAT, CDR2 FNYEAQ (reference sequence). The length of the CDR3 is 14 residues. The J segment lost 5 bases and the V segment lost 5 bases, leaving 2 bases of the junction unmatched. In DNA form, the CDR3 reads TGTGCCAGCAGCGGGACTAGCGGGGCGGAGACCCAGTACTTC. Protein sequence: CASSGTSGAETQYF.

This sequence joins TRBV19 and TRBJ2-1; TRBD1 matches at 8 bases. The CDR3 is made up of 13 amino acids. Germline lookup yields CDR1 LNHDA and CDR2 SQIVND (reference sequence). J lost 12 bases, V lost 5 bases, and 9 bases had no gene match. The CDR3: CASSPDSGGWQFF. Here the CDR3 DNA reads TGTGCCAGTAGTCCTGATTCAGGGGGCTGGCAGTTCTTC. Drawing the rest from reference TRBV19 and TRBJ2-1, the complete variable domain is DGGITQSPKYLFRKEGQNVTLSCEQNLNHDAMYWYRQDPGQGLRLIYYSQIVNDFQKGDIAEGYSVSREKKESFPLTVTSAQKNPTAFYLCASSPDSGGWQFFGPGTRLTVL.

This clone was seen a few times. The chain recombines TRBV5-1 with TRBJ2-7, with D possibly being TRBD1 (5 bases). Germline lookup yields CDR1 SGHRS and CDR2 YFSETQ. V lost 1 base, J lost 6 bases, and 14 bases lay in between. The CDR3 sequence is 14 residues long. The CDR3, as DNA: TGCGCCAGCAGCTTGATGGACATTTCATCCGAGCAGTACTTC. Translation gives CASSLMDISSEQYF.

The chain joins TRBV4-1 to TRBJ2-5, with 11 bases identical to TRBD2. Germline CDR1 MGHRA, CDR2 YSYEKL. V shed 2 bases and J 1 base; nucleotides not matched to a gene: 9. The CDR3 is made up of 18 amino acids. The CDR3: CASSQSTSGKGAQETQYF. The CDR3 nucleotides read TGCGCCAGCAGCCAATCGACTAGCGGGAAAGGTGCCCAAGAGACCCAGTACTTC.

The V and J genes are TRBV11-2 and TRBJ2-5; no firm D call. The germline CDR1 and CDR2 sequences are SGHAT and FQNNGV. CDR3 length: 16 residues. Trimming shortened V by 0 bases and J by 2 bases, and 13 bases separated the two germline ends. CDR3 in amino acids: CASSLDHQRKQETQYF. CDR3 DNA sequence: TGTGCCAGCAGCTTAGATCACCAGCGCAAACAAGAGACCCAGTACTTC.

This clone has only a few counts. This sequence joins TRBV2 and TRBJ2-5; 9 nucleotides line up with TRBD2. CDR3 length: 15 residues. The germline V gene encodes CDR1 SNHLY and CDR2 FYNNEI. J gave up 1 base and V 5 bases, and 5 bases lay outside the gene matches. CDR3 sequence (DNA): TGTGCCAGCAGTCTCGTGGGACTAGCCCAAGAGACCCAGTACTTC. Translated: CASSLVGLAQETQYF.

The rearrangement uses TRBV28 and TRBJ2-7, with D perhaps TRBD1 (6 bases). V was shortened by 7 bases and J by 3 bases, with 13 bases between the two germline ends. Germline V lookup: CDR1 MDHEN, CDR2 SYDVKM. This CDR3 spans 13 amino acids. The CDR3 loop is CASTIAGDYEQYF. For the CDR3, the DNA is TGTGCCAGCACCATCGCAGGGGACTACGAGCAGTACTTC.

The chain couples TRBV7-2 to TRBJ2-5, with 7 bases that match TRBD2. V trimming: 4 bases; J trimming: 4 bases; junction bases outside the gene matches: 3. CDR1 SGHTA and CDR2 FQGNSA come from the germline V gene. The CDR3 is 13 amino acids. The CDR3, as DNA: TGTGCCAGCAGCTGGCGGGAGAGAGAGACCCAGTACTTC. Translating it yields CASSWRERETQYF.

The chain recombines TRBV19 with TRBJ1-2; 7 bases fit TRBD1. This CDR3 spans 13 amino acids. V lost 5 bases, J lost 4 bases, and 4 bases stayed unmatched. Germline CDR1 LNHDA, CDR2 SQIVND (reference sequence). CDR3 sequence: CASSPDRAYGYTF. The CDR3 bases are TGTGCCAGTAGTCCCGACAGGGCCTATGGCTACACCTTC.

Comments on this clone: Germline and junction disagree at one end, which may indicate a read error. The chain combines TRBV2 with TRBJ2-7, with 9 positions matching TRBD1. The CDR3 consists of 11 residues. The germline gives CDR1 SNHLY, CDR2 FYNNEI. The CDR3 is CASSTGTGYVF. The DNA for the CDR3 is TGTGCCAGCAGCACCGGGACAGGGTACGTCTTC.

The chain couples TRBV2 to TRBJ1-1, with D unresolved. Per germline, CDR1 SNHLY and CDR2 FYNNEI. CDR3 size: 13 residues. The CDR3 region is CAMISGLGTEAFF. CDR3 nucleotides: TGTGCAATGATTTCGGGGTTAGGCACTGAAGCTTTCTTT. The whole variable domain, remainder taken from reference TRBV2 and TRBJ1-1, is EPEVTQTPSHQVTQMGQEVILRCVPISNHLYFYWYRQILGQKVEFLVSFYNNEISEKSEIFDDQFSVERPDGSNFTLKIRSTKLEDSAMYFCAMISGLGTEAFFGQGTRLTVV.

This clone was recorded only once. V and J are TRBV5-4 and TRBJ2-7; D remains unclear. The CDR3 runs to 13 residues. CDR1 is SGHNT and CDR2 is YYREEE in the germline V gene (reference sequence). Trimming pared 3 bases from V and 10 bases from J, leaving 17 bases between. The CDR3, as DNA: TGTGCCAGCAGCTCGTTGGATGGGCTACGACAGTACTTC. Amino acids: CASSSLDGLRQYF. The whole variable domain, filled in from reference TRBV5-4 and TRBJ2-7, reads ETGVTQSPTHLIKTRGQQVTLRCSSQSGHNTVSWYQQALGQGPQFIFQYYREEENGRGNFPPRFSGLQFPNYSSELNVNALELDDSALYLCASSSLDGLRQYFGPGTRLTVT.

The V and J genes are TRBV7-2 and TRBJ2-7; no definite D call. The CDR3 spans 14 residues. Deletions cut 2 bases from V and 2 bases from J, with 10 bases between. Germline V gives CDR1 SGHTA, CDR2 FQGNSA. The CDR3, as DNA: TGTGCCAGCAGCTTACGTAGTCCACCCTACGAGCAGTACTTC. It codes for CASSLRSPPYEQYF.

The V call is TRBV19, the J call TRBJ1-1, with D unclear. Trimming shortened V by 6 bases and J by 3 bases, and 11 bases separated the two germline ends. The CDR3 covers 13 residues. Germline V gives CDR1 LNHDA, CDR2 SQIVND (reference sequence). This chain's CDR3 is CASRFGRDTEAFF. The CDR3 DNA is TGTGCCAGTAGATTCGGGAGGGACACTGAAGCTTTCTTT.

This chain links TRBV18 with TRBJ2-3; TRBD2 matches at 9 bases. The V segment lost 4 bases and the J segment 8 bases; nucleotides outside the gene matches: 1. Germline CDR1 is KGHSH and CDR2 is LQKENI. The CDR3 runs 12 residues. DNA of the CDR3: TGTGCCAGCTCACATAGCGGGAGTACGCAGTATTTT. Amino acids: CASSHSGSTQYF. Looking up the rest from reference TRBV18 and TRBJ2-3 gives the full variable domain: NAGVMQNPRHLVRRRGQEARLRCSPMKGHSHVYWYRQLPEEGLKFMVYLQKENIIDESGMPKERFSAEFPKEGPSILRIQQVVRGDSAAYFCASSHSGSTQYFGPGTRLTVL.

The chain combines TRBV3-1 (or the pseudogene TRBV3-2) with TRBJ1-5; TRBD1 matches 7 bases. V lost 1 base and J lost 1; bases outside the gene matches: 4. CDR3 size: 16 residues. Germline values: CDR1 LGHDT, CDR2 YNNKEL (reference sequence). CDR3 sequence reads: CASSQGGGQSNQPQHF. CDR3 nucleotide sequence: TGTGCCAGCAGCCAAGGAGGGGGACAGAGCAATCAGCCCCAGCATTTT.

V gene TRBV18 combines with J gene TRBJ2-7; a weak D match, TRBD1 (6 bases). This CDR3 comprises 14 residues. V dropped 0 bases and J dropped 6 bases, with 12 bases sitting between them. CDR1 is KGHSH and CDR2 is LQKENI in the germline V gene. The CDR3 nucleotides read TGTGCCAGCTCACCACCGCACAGGGCTAGCGAGCAGTACTTC. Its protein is CASSPPHRASEQYF. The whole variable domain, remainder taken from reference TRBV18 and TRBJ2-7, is NAGVMQNPRHLVRRRGQEARLRCSPMKGHSHVYWYRQLPEEGLKFMVYLQKENIIDESGMPKERFSAEFPKEGPSILRIQQVVRGDSAAYFCASSPPHRASEQYFGPGTRLTVT.

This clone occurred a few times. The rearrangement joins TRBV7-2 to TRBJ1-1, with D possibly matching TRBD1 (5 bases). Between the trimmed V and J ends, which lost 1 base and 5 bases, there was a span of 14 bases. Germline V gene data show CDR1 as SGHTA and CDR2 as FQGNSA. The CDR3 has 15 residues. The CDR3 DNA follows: TGTGCCAGCAGCTTAGTAGAGGGAGGGGTGACTGAAGCTTTCTTT. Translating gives CASSLVEGGVTEAFF.

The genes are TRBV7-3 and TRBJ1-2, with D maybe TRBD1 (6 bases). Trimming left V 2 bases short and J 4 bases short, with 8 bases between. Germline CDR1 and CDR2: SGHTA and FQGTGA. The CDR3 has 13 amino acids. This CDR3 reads CASSLQGTYGYTF. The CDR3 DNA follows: TGTGCCAGCAGCTTACAGGGGACCTATGGCTACACCTTC.

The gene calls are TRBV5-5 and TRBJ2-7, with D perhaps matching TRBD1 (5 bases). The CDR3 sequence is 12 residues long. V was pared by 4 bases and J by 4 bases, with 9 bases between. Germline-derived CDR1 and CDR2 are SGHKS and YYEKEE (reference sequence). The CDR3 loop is CASSRGPYEQYF. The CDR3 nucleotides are TGTGCCAGCAGCAGGGGCCCATACGAGCAGTACTTC.

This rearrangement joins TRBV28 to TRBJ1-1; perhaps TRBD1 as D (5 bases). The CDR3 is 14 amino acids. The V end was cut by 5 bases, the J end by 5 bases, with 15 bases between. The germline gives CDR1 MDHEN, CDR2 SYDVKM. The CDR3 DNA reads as TGTGCCAGCAGTGCCGTCGGGGGGGATACTGAAGCTTTCTTT. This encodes CASSAVGGDTEAFF.

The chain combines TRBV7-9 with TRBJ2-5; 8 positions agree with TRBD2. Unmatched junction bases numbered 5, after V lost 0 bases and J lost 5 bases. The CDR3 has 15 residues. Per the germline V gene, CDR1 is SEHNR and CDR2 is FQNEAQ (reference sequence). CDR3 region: CASSLARGGQETQYF. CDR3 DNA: TGTGCCAGCAGCTTAGCTCGGGGGGGCCAGGAGACCCAGTACTTC. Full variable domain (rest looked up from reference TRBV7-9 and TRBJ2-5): DTGVSQNPRHKITKRGQNVTFRCDPISEHNRLYWYRQTLGQGPEFLTYFQNEAQLEKSRLLSDRFSAERPKGSFSTLEIQRTEQGDSAMYLCASSLARGGQETQYFGPGTRLLVL.

As DNA, the CDR3 is TGTGCCAGCTCACCATGGGCTAGCGGGTCCTACGAGCAGTACTTC. Protein sequence: CASSPWASGSYEQYF. The rearrangement joins TRBV18 to TRBJ2-7; 8 bases match TRBD2. Trimming cost V 2 bases and J 1 base; bases outside gene matches: 4. CDR1 is KGHSH, CDR2 LQKENI, per germline. This CDR3 spans 15 amino acids.

The CDR3 bases are TGCGCCAGCAGCTTGGCCGGACAGGGCTCCTACGAGCAGTACTTC. Protein sequence: CASSLAGQGSYEQYF. This chain connects TRBV5-1 to TRBJ2-7, with 8 bases that match TRBD1. Germline V lookup: CDR1 SGHRS, CDR2 YFSETQ. This CDR3 is 15 amino acids long. The V gene end was trimmed by 0 bases and the J gene end by 0 bases; junction bases not matched to a gene: 2.

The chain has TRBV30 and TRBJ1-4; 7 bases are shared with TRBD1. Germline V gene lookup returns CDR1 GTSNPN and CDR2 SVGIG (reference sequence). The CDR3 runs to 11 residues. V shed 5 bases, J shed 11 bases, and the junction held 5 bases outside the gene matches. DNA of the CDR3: TGTGCCTGGTTTACAGGGGCCAAACTGTTTTTT. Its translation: CAWFTGAKLFF.

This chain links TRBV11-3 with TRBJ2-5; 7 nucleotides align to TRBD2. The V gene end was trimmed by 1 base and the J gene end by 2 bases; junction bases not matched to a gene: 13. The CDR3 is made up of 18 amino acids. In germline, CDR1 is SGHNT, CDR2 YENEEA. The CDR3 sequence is CASSLGNGASGLQETQYF. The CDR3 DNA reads TGTGCCAGCAGCTTAGGGAATGGAGCTAGCGGTCTACAAGAGACCCAGTACTTC.